Below are 8 T cell receptor beta chains sequenced from a single sample in a study of shared clonotypes between healthy human individuals. TCRdb's table, derived via immunoSEQ multiplex PCR, lists solely in-frame clones and lacks some. The sample yields around 510,000 clones, 90% to 96% seen once. Specimen: naive CD4+ T cells sorted from blood. Subset noted: CD45RA+ positively selected. The receptors derive from a woman aged 25 to 39 in good health.

This rearrangement joins TRBV2 to TRBJ2-7, with 7 bases identical to TRBD2. The junction had 9 bases not matched to a gene; V was cut back by 1 base and J by 6 bases. The germline CDR1 and CDR2 sequences are SNHLY and FYNNEI. The CDR3 runs to 15 residues. The CDR3 spells CASSEGEGSSFEQYF. CDR3 nucleotide sequence: TGTGCCAGCAGTGAAGGGGAGGGCTCCTCTTTCGAGCAGTACTTC.

This chain links TRBV29-1 with TRBJ2-3; 8 bases map to TRBD2. J was trimmed by 0 bases and V by 4 bases; bases with no gene match: 6. The germline gives CDR1 SQVTM, CDR2 ANQGSEA. This CDR3 contains 15 residues. The CDR3 loop is CSVVLAGPSTDTQYF. In DNA form, the CDR3 reads TGCAGCGTTGTGTTAGCGGGACCAAGCACAGATACGCAGTATTTT.

This clone was recorded once. The rearrangement joins TRBV6-1 to TRBJ2-7; a possible D gene is TRBD1 (5 bases). Germline V gene sequence: CDR1 MNHNS, CDR2 SASEGT. The CDR3 runs to 13 residues. V dropped 10 bases and J dropped 4 bases, with 17 bases sitting between them. In DNA form, the CDR3 reads TGTGCCACCAAACGCGGACAAGGGTACGAGCAGTACTTC. Its translation: CATKRGQGYEQYF.

This sequence joins TRBV11-2 and TRBJ2-1; 7 nucleotides align to TRBD2. Germline assignment: CDR1 SGHAT and CDR2 FQNNGV. J was trimmed by 8 bases and V by 5 bases; bases with no gene match: 15. This CDR3 comprises 16 residues. The CDR3 sequence is CASSRWGLAGADEQFF. The CDR3 DNA follows: TGTGCCAGCAGCCGATGGGGTCTGGCGGGAGCGGATGAGCAGTTCTTC.

J is TRBJ1-2 and V is TRBV5-4; TRBD1 might be the D (5 bases). This CDR3 has 12 residues. The V and J ends lost 4 bases and 10 bases respectively, with 14 bases between them. Germline CDR1 reads SGHNT; CDR2 reads YYREEE (reference sequence). The CDR3 sequence is CASSDGTVNYTF. In nucleotides, the CDR3 is TGTGCCAGCAGCGACGGGACCGTCAACTACACCTTC.

The V gene is TRBV20-1, the J gene TRBJ2-2; the D is unclear. The ends were cut back, 7 bases at V and 4 bases at J, with 7 bases in the middle. CDR1 and CDR2 from the germline V gene are DFQATT and SNEGSKA (reference sequence). CDR3 length: 11 amino acids. The DNA for the CDR3 is TGCAGTGTTTCTGGCACCGGGGAGCTGTTTTTT. It is translated as CSVSGTGELFF.

This chain connects TRBV6-5 to TRBJ2-4; 11 nucleotides agree with TRBD2. The CDR3 is 15 amino acids. V trimming: 8 bases; J trimming: 7 bases; junction bases outside the gene matches: 10. The germline V gene encodes CDR1 MNHEY and CDR2 SVGAGI. Here the CDR3 reads CASQFRTSGSNIQYF. The CDR3 DNA reads TGTGCCAGCCAGTTTAGGACTAGCGGGTCTAACATTCAGTACTTC.

This rearrangement joins TRBV7-2 to TRBJ2-5, with D unclear. CDR1 SGHTA and CDR2 FQGNSA come from the germline V gene. V was shortened by 5 bases and J by 4 bases, with 5 bases between the two germline ends. The CDR3 runs to 11 residues. The CDR3 DNA sequence: TGTGCCAGCAGCCCGGGAGAGACCCAGTACTTC. Its protein product is CASSPGETQYF.